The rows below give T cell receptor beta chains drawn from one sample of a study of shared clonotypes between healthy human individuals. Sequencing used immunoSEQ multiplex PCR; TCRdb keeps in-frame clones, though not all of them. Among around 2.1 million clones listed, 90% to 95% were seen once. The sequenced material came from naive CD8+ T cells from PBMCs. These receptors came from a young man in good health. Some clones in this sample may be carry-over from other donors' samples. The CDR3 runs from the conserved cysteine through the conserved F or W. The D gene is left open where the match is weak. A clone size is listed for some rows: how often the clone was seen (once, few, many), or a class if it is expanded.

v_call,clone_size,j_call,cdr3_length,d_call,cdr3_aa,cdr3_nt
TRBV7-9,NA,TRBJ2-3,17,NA,CASSRPSPRPSTDTQYF,TGTGCCAGCAGCCGACCATCCCCCCGACCTAGCACAGATACGCAGTATTTT
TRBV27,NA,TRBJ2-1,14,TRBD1,CASSPRTGGNEQFF,TGTGCCAGCAGTCCTCGTACAGGGGGCAATGAGCAGTTCTTC
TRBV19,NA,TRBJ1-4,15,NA,CASSERDAFNEKLFF,TGTGCCAGTAGTGAGAGGGACGCCTTTAATGAAAAACTGTTTTTT
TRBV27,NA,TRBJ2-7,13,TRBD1,CASRGTGGVEQYF,TGTGCCAGCAGGGGGACAGGGGGGGTGGAGCAGTACTTC
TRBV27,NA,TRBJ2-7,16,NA,CASSLFLGLSSYEQYF,TGTGCCAGCAGTTTATTTTTGGGCCTGAGCTCCTACGAGCAGTACTTC
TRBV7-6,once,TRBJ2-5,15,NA,CASSLEWSSRETQYF,TGTGCCAGCAGCTTAGAATGGTCTAGCAGGGAGACCCAGTACTTC
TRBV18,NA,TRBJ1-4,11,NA,CASSPKEKLFF,TGTGCCAGCTCACCGAAGGAAAAACTGTTTTTT
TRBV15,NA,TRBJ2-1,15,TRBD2,CATSITSGGYNEQFF,TGTGCCACCAGCATCACTAGCGGGGGATACAATGAGCAGTTCTTC
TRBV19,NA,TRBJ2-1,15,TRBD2,CATLGRASGSLGQFF,TGTGCCACTCTAGGTCGAGCTAGCGGGAGTTTAGGGCAGTTCTTC
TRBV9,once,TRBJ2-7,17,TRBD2,CASSASPGGTPSYEQYF,TGTGCCAGCAGCGCATCTCCGGGAGGGACCCCCTCCTACGAGCAGTACTTC
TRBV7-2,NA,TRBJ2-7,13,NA,CASSSRLAYEQYF,TGTGCCAGCAGCTCCCGACTAGCCTACGAGCAGTACTTC
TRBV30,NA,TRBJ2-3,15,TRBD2,CAWSSWREPLGPQYF,TGTGCCTGGAGTTCCTGGCGGGAGCCCCTAGGTCCGCAGTATTTT
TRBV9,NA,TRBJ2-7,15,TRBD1,CASSVTGQGSYEQYF,TGTGCCAGCAGCGTAACCGGACAGGGCTCCTACGAGCAGTACTTC
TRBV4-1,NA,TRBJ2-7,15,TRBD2,CASSRGTSGSNEQYF,TGCGCCAGCAGCCGCGGGACTAGCGGGAGCAACGAGCAGTACTTC
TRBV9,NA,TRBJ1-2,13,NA,CASSVAGAFGYTF,TGTGCCAGCAGCGTAGCGGGGGCGTTCGGCTACACCTTC
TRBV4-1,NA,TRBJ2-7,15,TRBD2,CASSLRGTSLYEQYF,TGCGCCAGCAGCCTCCGGGGGACTAGTCTTTACGAGCAGTACTTC
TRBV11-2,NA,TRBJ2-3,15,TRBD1,CASSSGQGATDTQYF,TGTGCCAGCAGCTCGGGACAGGGGGCGACAGATACGCAGTATTTT
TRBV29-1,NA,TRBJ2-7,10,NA,CSVGGYEQYF,TGCAGCGTTGGGGGTTACGAGCAGTACTTC
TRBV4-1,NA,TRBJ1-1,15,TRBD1,CASSDRTGGETEAFF,TGCGCCAGCAGCGATCGGACAGGGGGAGAAACTGAAGCTTTCTTT
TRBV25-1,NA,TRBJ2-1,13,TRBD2,CAVGREGRNEQFF,TGTGCCGTCGGGCGGGAGGGCCGGAATGAGCAGTTCTTC
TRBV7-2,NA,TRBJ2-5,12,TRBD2,CASSLALAAQYF,TGTGCCAGCAGCTTAGCCCTAGCGGCCCAGTACTTC
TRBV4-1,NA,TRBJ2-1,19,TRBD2,CASSQVTQITSGRANEQFF,TGCGCCAGCAGCCAAGTCACACAAATTACTAGCGGGAGGGCCAATGAGCAGTTCTTC
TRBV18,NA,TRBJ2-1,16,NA,CASSPRNRDPYNEQFF,TGTGCCAGCTCACCACGAAACAGGGATCCTTACAATGAGCAGTTCTTC
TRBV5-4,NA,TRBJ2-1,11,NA,CASSYNNEQFF,TGTGCCAGCAGCTATAACAATGAGCAGTTCTTC
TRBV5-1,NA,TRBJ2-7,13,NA,CASSLAKRDEQYF,TGCGCCAGCAGCTTGGCCAAAAGGGACGAGCAGTACTTC
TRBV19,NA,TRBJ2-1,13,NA,CASSPGQSNEQFF,TGTGCCAGTAGTCCTGGACAGAGCAATGAGCAGTTCTTC
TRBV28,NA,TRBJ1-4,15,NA,CASTSRGRVSEKLFF,TGTGCCAGCACCTCCAGAGGGCGAGTTAGTGAAAAACTGTTTTTT
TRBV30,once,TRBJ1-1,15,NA,CAWRWGAPGNTEAFF,TGTGCCTGGAGGTGGGGGGCCCCCGGGAACACTGAAGCTTTCTTT
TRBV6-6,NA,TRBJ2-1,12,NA,CASSYSRNEQFF,TGTGCCAGCAGTTACTCGAGAAATGAGCAGTTCTTC
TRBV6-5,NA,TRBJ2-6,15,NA,CASIGNRPGANVLTF,TGTGCCAGCATCGGTAATCGGCCTGGGGCCAACGTCCTGACTTTC
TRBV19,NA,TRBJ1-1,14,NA,CASSTTSLGTEAFF,TGTGCCAGTAGTACCACCTCACTCGGCACTGAAGCTTTCTTT
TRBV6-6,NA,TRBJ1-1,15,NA,CASSYPAGANTEAFF,TGTGCCAGCAGTTACCCCGCGGGGGCGAACACTGAAGCTTTCTTT
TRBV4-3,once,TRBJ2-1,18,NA,CASSQGPPAAGSYNEQFF,TGCGCCAGCAGCCAAGGTCCTCCTGCGGCGGGCTCCTACAATGAGCAGTTCTTC
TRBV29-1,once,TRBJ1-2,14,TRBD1,CSVVSQGLLDGYTF,TGCAGCGTTGTTTCACAGGGGCTGTTGGATGGCTACACCTTC
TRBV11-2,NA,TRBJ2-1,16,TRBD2,CASSLSGLAGGREQFF,TGTGCCAGCAGCTTAAGCGGACTAGCGGGAGGCAGGGAGCAGTTCTTC
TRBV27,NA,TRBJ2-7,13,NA,CASSLGATYEQYF,TGTGCCAGCAGTTTAGGGGCTACGTACGAGCAGTACTTC
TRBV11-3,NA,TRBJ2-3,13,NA,CASSHGVTDTQYF,TGTGCCAGCAGCCACGGCGTCACAGATACGCAGTATTTT
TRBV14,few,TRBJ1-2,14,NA,CASSQVGGGYGYTF,TGTGCCAGCAGCCAAGTGGGGGGCGGCTATGGCTACACCTTC
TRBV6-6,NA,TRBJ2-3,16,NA,CASSYSGRGSTDTQYF,TGTGCCAGCAGTTACTCGGGGCGGGGAAGCACAGATACGCAGTATTTT
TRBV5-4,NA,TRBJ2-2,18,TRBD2,CASSSRTSGRALPGELFF,TGTGCCAGCAGCTCACGGACTAGCGGGAGGGCCTTACCCGGGGAGCTGTTTTTT
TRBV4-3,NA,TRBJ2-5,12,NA,CASSQDLETQYF,TGCGCCAGCAGCCAAGATTTGGAGACCCAGTACTTC
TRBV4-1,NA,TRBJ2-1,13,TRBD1,CASRGTVYNEQFF,TGCGCCAGCAGAGGGACAGTTTACAATGAGCAGTTCTTC